Shown below are 22 T cell receptor beta chains from a single sample sequenced in a study of blood T cell repertoires in COVID-19. Assay used: immunoSEQ multiplex PCR; TCRdb lists only in-frame clones, some missing. The table lists under 150,000 clones, 80% to 90% of them singletons, with 2% to 3% in the top ten. Specimen: peripheral blood. The source of these receptors is a man in his forties or fifties with active COVID-19.

The chain links TRBV12-3 or TRBV12-4 to TRBJ2-5; 7 nucleotides align to TRBD1. Germline trimming cut 5 bases from V and 4 bases from J; bases unmatched to any gene: 4. The CDR3 contains 13 residues. The CDR3 is CASSLTGVETQYF. As DNA, the CDR3 is TGTGCCAGCAGTCTAACAGGGGTAGAGACCCAGTACTTC.

The chain is built from TRBV6-2 or TRBV6-3 and TRBJ2-7; possible D gene TRBD2, 5 bases. V lost 6 bases, J lost 5 bases, and 11 bases lay in between. Per germline, CDR1 MNHEY and CDR2 SVGEGT. This CDR3 region has 12 residues. The CDR3 reads CASSRTSDEQYF. CDR3 DNA: TGTGCCAGCAGCCGGACTTCCGACGAGCAGTACTTC.

The chain recombines TRBV11-1 with TRBJ2-1; 7 nucleotides match TRBD1. Germline V gene data show CDR1 as SGHAT and CDR2 as FQDESV (reference sequence). This CDR3 has 16 amino acids. The V and J ends lost 6 bases and 6 bases, in that order; junction bases with no gene match: 14. The CDR3 is CASRVDRELVGNEQFF. In DNA form, the CDR3 reads TGTGCCAGCAGAGTCGACAGGGAGCTAGTCGGCAATGAGCAGTTCTTC. The full variable domain, completed using reference TRBV11-1 and TRBJ2-1, is EAEVAQSPRYKITEKSQAVAFWCDPISGHATLYWYRQILGQGPELLVQFQDESVVDDSQLPKDRFSAERLKGVDSTLKIQPAELGDSAMYLCASRVDRELVGNEQFFGPGTRLTVL.

V gene TRBV12-5 combines with J gene TRBJ2-1, with D perhaps matching TRBD1 (5 bases). The CDR3 totals 11 residues. Trimming pared 5 bases from V and 7 bases from J, leaving 6 bases between. Germline V gene lookup returns CDR1 LGHNT and CDR2 FRNRAP. The CDR3 DNA reads TGTGCTAGTGGTAGGGGTAATGAGCAGTTCTTC. Protein product: CASGRGNEQFF.

The chain employs TRBV6-2 or TRBV6-3 and TRBJ2-1, with D tentatively TRBD2 (6 bases). The V gene's germline CDR1 is MNHEY and CDR2 SVGEGT. This CDR3 is built from 13 residues. V was trimmed by 2 bases and J by 10 bases, leaving 12 bases between them. Here the CDR3 reads CASSYILSGEQFF. In DNA, the CDR3 is TGTGCCAGCAGTTACATTCTAAGCGGGGAGCAGTTCTTC.

The chain couples TRBV6-5 to TRBJ2-5; the match to TRBD2 covers 8 bases. The V gene end was trimmed by 6 bases and the J gene end by 4 bases; junction bases not matched to a gene: 7. From germline, CDR1 is MNHEY and CDR2 SVGAGI. This CDR3 is 14 amino acids long. The CDR3 spells CASRNGGAVETQYF. In DNA form, the CDR3 reads TGTGCCAGCAGAAACGGGGGGGCGGTAGAGACCCAGTACTTC.

This clone was counted a few times. V usage is TRBV13 and J usage is TRBJ2-7; D is uncertain. The CDR3 has 14 residues. Germline CDR1 PRHDT, CDR2 FYEKMQ (reference sequence). The V end was cut by 2 bases, the J end by 4 bases, with 12 bases between. The CDR3 loop is CASSLTATTYEQYF. The CDR3, as DNA: TGTGCCAGCAGCTTAACCGCGACAACATACGAGCAGTACTTC.

CDR3 DNA sequence: TGTGCCAGCAGCGTAGCTCCAGGCGTCTACAATGAGCAGTTCTTC. Encoded protein: CASSVAPGVYNEQFF. This chain links TRBV9 with TRBJ2-1; the D is unclear. Per germline, CDR1 SGDLS and CDR2 YYNGEE. There are 15 residues in the CDR3. The germline V and J ends were trimmed by 0 bases and 3 bases, with 10 bases remaining between them.

The chain joins TRBV6-6 to TRBJ2-7; the match to TRBD2 covers 7 bases. The CDR3 contains 15 residues. The trim removed 3 bases at V and 6 bases at J, leaving 11 bases unmatched. Germline CDR1 is MNHNY and CDR2 is SVGAGI (reference sequence). For the CDR3, the DNA is TGTGCCAGCAGTTATCAGGCGGGGGATATAGGCGAGCAGTACTTC. This gives the protein CASSYQAGDIGEQYF.

As DNA, the CDR3 is TGTGCCAGCATACTAACTACAGGGGTGGGGGCCAACGTCCTGACTTTC. As protein: CASILTTGVGANVLTF. The rearrangement joins TRBV6-4 to TRBJ2-6; 7 bases are shared with TRBD1. The CDR3 loop spans 16 amino acids. Looked up from germline, CDR1 is MRHNA and CDR2 is SNTAGT. The V segment lost 7 bases and the J segment 4 bases; nucleotides outside the gene matches: 10.

The gene calls are TRBV12-1 and TRBJ2-5; TRBD1 is taken as the D call from the table, unchecked against the DNA. TRBV12-1 is recorded as a pseudogene. There are 15 residues in the CDR3. Here the CDR3 reads CASSRRQEQEETQYF. The CDR3 DNA reads as TGTGCCAGCAGCCGCCGACAGGAGCAAGAAGAGACCCAGTACTTC.

This CDR3 is CASSWGVGEQYF. CDR3 DNA: TGTGCCAGCAGCTGGGGGGTCGGGGAGCAGTACTTC. The chain is built from TRBV5-5 and TRBJ2-7; D is perhaps TRBD2 (6 bases). V lost 3 bases, J lost 7 bases, and 11 bases lay in between. Germline-derived CDR1 and CDR2 are SGHKS and YYEKEE (reference sequence). CDR3 length equals 12 residues. Together with reference TRBV5-5 and TRBJ2-7, the CDR3 gives the full variable domain: DAGVTQSPTHLIKTRGQQVTLRCSPISGHKSVSWYQQVLGQGPQFIFQYYEKEERGRGNFPDRFSARQFPNYSSELNVNALLLGDSALYLCASSWGVGEQYFGPGTRLTVT.

This chain links TRBV6-4 with TRBJ2-5, with no clear D. Germline V lookup: CDR1 MRHNA, CDR2 SNTAGT. Trimming removed 2 bases at V and 1 base at J, with 8 bases between. The CDR3 length is 14 residues. CDR3 DNA sequence: TGTGCCAGCAGTGACGCAGGCCGCCAAGAGACCCAGTACTTC. Translating it yields CASSDAGRQETQYF.

The chain combines TRBV9 with TRBJ2-3, with 8 bases fitting TRBD1. This CDR3 comprises 18 residues. CDR1 and CDR2 from the germline V gene are SGDLS and YYNGEE. After removal of 3 bases from V and 4 bases from J, the junction contained 16 bases not matched to a gene. CDR3 loop: CASSARRRTGSGPDTQYF. In DNA, the CDR3 is TGTGCCAGCAGCGCGAGGCGGAGGACAGGGTCAGGACCAGATACGCAGTATTTT.

V is TRBV13 and J is TRBJ1-2; D gene uncertain. Looked up from germline, CDR1 is PRHDT and CDR2 is FYEKMQ (reference sequence). The CDR3 covers 15 residues. V dropped 0 bases and J dropped 6 bases, with 14 bases sitting between them. The CDR3 spells CASSLGITGSNGYTF. The CDR3, as DNA: TGTGCCAGCAGCTTAGGTATAACGGGGAGCAATGGCTACACCTTC.

The rearrangement joins TRBV2 to TRBJ1-4; no clear D gene. CDR3 length: 13 residues. The germline V gene encodes CDR1 SNHLY and CDR2 FYNNEI. With 2 bases removed from V and 5 bases from J, the gap between germline ends came to 6 bases. CDR3 in amino acids: CASSESPNEKLFF. In DNA, the CDR3 is TGTGCCAGCAGTGAATCCCCAAATGAAAAACTGTTTTTT.

The chain links TRBV19 to TRBJ1-1; D might be TRBD1 (6 bases). CDR1 is LNHDA, CDR2 SQIVND, per germline (reference sequence). The CDR3 extends over 14 amino acids. V was clipped by 5 bases and J by 1 base, with 11 bases between them. CDR3 residues: CASSSNRENTEAFF. The CDR3 DNA is TGTGCCAGTAGTTCAAACAGGGAGAACACTGAAGCTTTCTTT.

CDR3 region: CASSIILRKTNYGYTF. The CDR3 region has the DNA TGTGCCAGTAGTATAATTCTGCGGAAGACTAACTATGGCTACACCTTC. The chain is built from TRBV19 and TRBJ1-2; D call uncertain. Germline assignment: CDR1 LNHDA and CDR2 SQIVND (reference sequence). The CDR3 is 16 amino acids. V was trimmed by 2 bases and J by 0 bases, leaving 13 bases between them. The entire variable domain, with the rest obtained from reference TRBV19 and TRBJ1-2, is as follows: DGGITQSPKYLFRKEGQNVTLSCEQNLNHDAMYWYRQDPGQGLRLIYYSQIVNDFQKGDIAEGYSVSREKKESFPLTVTSAQKNPTAFYLCASSIILRKTNYGYTFGSGTRLTVV.

The chain recombines TRBV27 with TRBJ1-4; no clear D gene. Per the germline V gene, CDR1 is MNHEY and CDR2 is SMNVEV (reference sequence). The CDR3 has 14 amino acids. Trimming left V 7 bases short and J 6 bases short, with 15 bases between. The CDR3 nucleotides read TGTGCCAGCAAAACCGGGGTACCGGATGAAAAACTGTTTTTT. Encoded protein: CASKTGVPDEKLFF.

The CDR3 sequence is CASSLGATYEQYF. CDR3 bases: TGTGCCAGCAGCTTAGGTGCGACCTACGAGCAGTACTTC. The chain is built from TRBV7-8 and TRBJ2-7; no firm D call. Deletions cut 1 base from V and 2 bases from J, with 6 bases between. CDR1 SGHVS and CDR2 FQNEAQ come from the germline V gene. The CDR3 has 13 amino acids.

V is TRBV4-1 and J is TRBJ2-6; unclear D gene. From germline, CDR1 is MGHRA and CDR2 YSYEKL. Trimming took 4 bases from V and 2 from J, leaving 9 bases between them. CDR3 length: 15 residues. This chain's CDR3 is CASSPLEAGANVLTF. The CDR3, as DNA: TGCGCCAGCAGCCCCCTCGAGGCTGGGGCCAACGTCCTGACTTTC.

A single count supports this clone. The chain joins TRBV5-4 to TRBJ1-2; D is ambiguous. V was clipped by 2 bases and J by 8 bases, with 13 bases between them. The germline CDR1 and CDR2 sequences are SGHNT and YYREEE (reference sequence). CDR3 length: 13 residues. CDR3 amino acids: CASSLAQEEGYTF. The CDR3 DNA reads TGTGCCAGCAGCTTAGCCCAGGAGGAAGGCTACACCTTC.